Listed below are T cell receptor beta chains from one sample, sequenced in a study of sequential checkpoint blockade in melanoma. The protocol was immunoSEQ multiplex PCR, while the TCRdb copy is restricted to in-frame clones and leaves out a portion. The sample has roughly 20,000 clones, 26% seen once; the top ten hold about 7.2%. The input for sequencing was tumor tissue (inferred from file names), taken from a patient given nivolumab and ipilimumab in sequence. The receptors derive from a human donor with melanoma. Both conserved end residues are part of each CDR3. D genes are given only for firm matches. Clone size is given for some rows only: seen once, a few or many times, or a class if the clone is expanded.

size,J,V,D,CDR3,DNA
-,TRBJ2-7,TRBV5-1,TRBD1,CASSLIGTGSYEQYF,TGCGCCAGCAGCTTGATTGGGACAGGCTCCTACGAGCAGTACTTC
few,TRBJ1-5,TRBV28,-,CASSKASQGNQPQHF,TGTGCCAGCAGTAAAGCCTCACAGGGCAATCAGCCCCAGCATTTT
-,TRBJ2-7,TRBV9,-,CASTKGGGLEQYF,TGTGCCAGCACGAAGGGGGGAGGTCTCGAGCAGTACTTC
-,TRBJ1-6,TRBV6-8,-,CAISIGLNSPLHF,TGTGCCATCTCTATCGGGCTGAATTCACCCCTCCACTTT
-,TRBJ1-2,TRBV19,-,CASSRAGNYGYTF,TGTGCCAGTAGTCGGGCGGGAAACTATGGCTACACCTTC
few,TRBJ1-4,TRBV6-8,-,CASSLQGTDEKLFF,TGTGCCAGCAGTTTACAGGGTACGGATGAAAAACTGTTTTTT
-,TRBJ2-3,TRBV12-5,-,CASAPSGPDTQYF,TGTGCTAGTGCCCCCTCGGGCCCCGATACGCAGTATTTT
few,TRBJ2-5,TRBV28,-,CASSPVNSETQYF,TGTGCCAGCAGCCCCGTAAATAGTGAGACCCAGTACTTC
few,TRBJ2-1,TRBV19,TRBD2,CASSRTTSGRMNEQFF,TGTGCCAGTAGTAGAACGACTAGCGGGAGGATGAATGAGCAGTTCTTC
few,TRBJ2-2,TRBV11-3,TRBD2,CASRSLAGFRSGELFF,TGTGCCAGCAGGTCCCTAGCGGGTTTCCGTTCCGGGGAGCTGTTTTTT
-,TRBJ2-1,TRBV11-3,TRBD2,CASSPLAGGGYNEQFF,TGTGCCAGCAGCCCCTTAGCGGGGGGCGGATACAATGAGCAGTTCTTC
-,TRBJ2-1,TRBV6-8,TRBD1,CASSERDRGYNEQFF,TGTGCCAGCAGTGAGAGGGACAGGGGCTACAATGAGCAGTTCTTC
-,TRBJ1-5,TRBV19,-,CASSRDINQPQHF,TGTGCCAGTAGTAGGGATATTAATCAGCCCCAGCATTTT
few,TRBJ2-3,TRBV18,-,CASSPITGHGGDTQYF,TGTGCCAGCTCTCCAATCACGGGACACGGTGGGGATACGCAGTATTTT
few,TRBJ2-1,TRBV11-3,TRBD2,CASSLGGGSYNEQFF,TGTGCCAGCAGCTTAGGCGGGGGCTCCTACAATGAGCAGTTCTTC
-,TRBJ1-4,TRBV19,-,CASSLSLTTNEKLFF,TGTGCCAGTAGTCTCTCATTGACAACTAATGAAAAACTGTTTTTT
-,TRBJ2-7,TRBV19,TRBD1,CASSRGQGAYEQYF,TGTGCCAGTAGTCGGGGACAGGGGGCCTACGAGCAGTACTTC
medium-sized,TRBJ2-7,TRBV14,TRBD2,CASSHLAGDYEQYF,TGTGCCAGCAGCCACCTAGCGGGAGACTACGAGCAGTACTTC
-,TRBJ2-5,TRBV19,-,CASSYREETQYF,TGTGCCAGTAGCTACCGAGAAGAGACCCAGTACTTC
-,TRBJ1-1,TRBV18,-,CASSPKDGGAFF,TGTGCCAGCTCACCGAAGGACGGGGGAGCTTTCTTT
few,TRBJ1-1,TRBV10-3,TRBD1,CAISEPTGGGGNTEAFF,TGTGCCATCAGTGAGCCGACAGGGGGCGGCGGGAACACTGAAGCTTTCTTT
few,TRBJ2-1,TRBV28,-,CASNIASAGGNEQFF,TGTGCCAGCAATATTGCGTCCGCGGGTGGGAATGAGCAGTTCTTC
few,TRBJ2-3,TRBV11-3,-,CASSLGYSTDTQYF,TGTGCCAGCAGCTTAGGGTACAGCACAGATACGCAGTATTTT
-,TRBJ2-7,TRBV19,TRBD2,CASSIRSSGTHEQYF,TGTGCCAGTAGTATCCGGTCTAGCGGGACGCACGAGCAGTACTTC
few,TRBJ1-5,TRBV6-8,-,CASSIDRRNQPQHF,TGTGCCAGCAGTATCGACAGGCGCAATCAGCCCCAGCATTTT
few,TRBJ2-2,TRBV11-3,TRBD2,CASSPSKREYTGELFF,TGTGCCAGCAGCCCCTCAAAGCGGGAGTACACCGGGGAGCTGTTTTTT
few,TRBJ2-5,TRBV28,-,CASSLTGETQYF,TGTGCCAGCAGTTTAACAGGAGAGACCCAGTACTTC
few,TRBJ2-5,TRBV10-3,-,CAISEYLEETQYF,TGTGCCATCAGTGAGTACCTGGAGGAGACCCAGTACTTC
-,TRBJ2-2,TRBV9,-,CASSPMTSTGELFF,TGTGCCAGCAGTCCCATGACTAGCACCGGGGAGCTGTTTTTT
-,TRBJ2-1,TRBV11-3,TRBD2,CASSLGVPSGNNEQFF,TGTGCCAGCAGCTTAGGGGTTCCTAGCGGGAACAATGAGCAGTTCTTC
-,TRBJ1-2,TRBV11-3,-,CASSPVVGSGGYTF,TGTGCCAGCAGCCCCGTCGTAGGGAGTGGTGGCTACACCTTC
-,TRBJ1-2,TRBV10-2,-,CASSESTDTRGYTF,TGCGCCAGCAGTGAGTCGACAGACACCAGGGGCTACACCTTC
few,TRBJ2-7,TRBV6-8,-,CASSAISGWEQYF,TGTGCCAGCAGTGCCATATCGGGGTGGGAGCAGTACTTC
-,TRBJ1-2,TRBV7-5,-,CASSRASVSPNYGYTF,TGTGCCAGCAGCCGTGCCTCAGTCTCCCCTAACTATGGCTACACCTTC
-,TRBJ2-7,TRBV30,TRBD1,CAWAQGAGEQYF,TGTGCCTGGGCCCAGGGGGCAGGGGAGCAGTACTTC
few,TRBJ1-6,TRBV19,-,CASSPDWTNSPLHF,TGTGCCAGTAGCCCGGACTGGACTAATTCACCCCTCCACTTT
few,TRBJ1-5,TRBV28,-,CASSFQGDSNQPQHF,TGTGCCAGCAGTTTTCAAGGGGATAGCAATCAGCCCCAGCATTTT
-,TRBJ1-4,TRBV9,-,CASSSGLSTNEKLFF,TGTGCCAGCAGCTCCGGACTATCTACTAATGAAAAACTGTTTTTT
few,TRBJ2-7,TRBV11-3,TRBD1,CASSLRSGQGFHEQYF,TGTGCCAGCAGCTTACGCTCGGGACAGGGTTTTCACGAGCAGTACTTC
many,TRBJ2-7,TRBV4-2,-,CASSPGVIAYEQYF,TGTGCCAGCAGCCCGGGGGTGATAGCCTACGAGCAGTACTTC
many,TRBJ2-2,TRBV11-3,-,CASSLPLKRNTGELFF,TGTGCCAGCAGCCTCCCCCTGAAAAGAAACACCGGGGAGCTGTTTTTT
-,TRBJ2-1,TRBV29-1,TRBD1,CSAGDRVEPSEQFF,TGCAGCGCCGGCGACAGGGTGGAACCCAGTGAGCAGTTCTTC
-,TRBJ2-3,TRBV11-3,TRBD2,CASSLDFSGGVTDTQYF,TGTGCCAGCAGCTTAGATTTTAGCGGGGGGGTAACAGATACGCAGTATTTT
many,TRBJ2-3,TRBV11-3,-,CASSLSTAGVTDTQYF,TGTGCCAGCAGCTTATCGACGGCAGGGGTCACAGATACGCAGTATTTT
-,TRBJ1-1,TRBV30,-,CARDRANTEAFF,TGTGCCCGAGACAGAGCGAACACTGAAGCTTTCTTT
-,TRBJ2-3,TRBV12-5,TRBD2,CASNPGLAEPDTQYF,TGTGCCAGCAATCCGGGACTAGCGGAACCAGATACGCAGTATTTT
-,TRBJ2-3,TRBV7-4,-,CASSAFSTDTQYF,TGTGCCAGCAGCGCCTTTAGCACAGATACGCAGTATTTT
few,TRBJ1-6,TRBV11-3,-,CASSLFGTDSPLHF,TGTGCCAGCAGCTTGTTCGGGACGGATTCACCCCTCCACTTT
-,TRBJ1-5,TRBV6-8,-,CASRNWEGDSNQPQHF,TGTGCCAGCAGAAATTGGGAGGGCGATAGCAATCAGCCCCAGCATTTT
few,TRBJ1-5,TRBV30,TRBD1,CAWSGGQGLGQPQHF,TGTGCCTGGAGTGGGGGACAGGGGTTAGGTCAGCCCCAGCATTTT
few,TRBJ2-7,TRBV11-3,TRBD1,CASSSGQTLYEQYF,TGTGCCAGCAGCTCGGGACAGACCCTATACGAGCAGTACTTC
few,TRBJ1-5,TRBV11-3,TRBD1,CASSPGQGDNQPQHF,TGTGCCAGCAGCCCGGGACAGGGCGACAATCAGCCCCAGCATTTT
many,TRBJ2-5,TRBV11-3,TRBD2,CASSPGASGTQETQYF,TGTGCCAGCAGCCCCGGGGCTAGCGGAACACAAGAGACCCAGTACTTC
few,TRBJ2-5,TRBV6-8,TRBD1,CASSSKTGTEQETQYF,TGTGCCAGCAGCTCTAAAACAGGGACAGAACAAGAGACCCAGTACTTC
few,TRBJ2-3,TRBV28,-,CASSFERADTQYF,TGTGCCAGCAGTTTTGAGAGGGCAGATACGCAGTATTTT
few,TRBJ2-1,TRBV9,-,CASSVEVRGAHNEQFF,TGTGCCAGCAGCGTAGAAGTTAGAGGGGCCCACAATGAGCAGTTCTTC
-,TRBJ2-1,TRBV19,-,CASSTTFNEQFF,TGTGCCAGTAGTACTACTTTCAATGAGCAGTTCTTC